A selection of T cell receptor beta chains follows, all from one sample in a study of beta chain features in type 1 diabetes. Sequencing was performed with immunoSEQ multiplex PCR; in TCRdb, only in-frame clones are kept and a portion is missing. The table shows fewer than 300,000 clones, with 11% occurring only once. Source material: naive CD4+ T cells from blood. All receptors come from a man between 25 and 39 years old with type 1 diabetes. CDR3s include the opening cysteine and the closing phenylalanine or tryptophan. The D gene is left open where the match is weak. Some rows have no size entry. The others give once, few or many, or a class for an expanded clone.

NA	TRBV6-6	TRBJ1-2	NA	CASSYLSNYGYTF	TGTGCCAGCAGTTACCTGAGTAACTATGGCTACACCTTC
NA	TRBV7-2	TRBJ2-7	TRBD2	CASSLGLAASYEQYF	TGTGCCAGCAGCCTCGGACTAGCGGCCTCCTACGAGCAGTACTTC
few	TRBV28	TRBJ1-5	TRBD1	CASSLRGQGYQPQHF	TGTGCCAGCAGTTTACGGGGACAGGGGTATCAGCCCCAGCATTTT
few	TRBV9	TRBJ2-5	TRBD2	CASSIGGGVETQYF	TGTGCCAGCAGCATCGGCGGGGGGGTAGAGACCCAGTACTTC
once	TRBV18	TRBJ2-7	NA	CASSPTNPGEQYF	TGTGCCAGCTCACCAACCAACCCCGGCGAGCAGTACTTC
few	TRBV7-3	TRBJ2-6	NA	CASSLSAGGFSEPSF	TGTGCCAGCAGCTTAAGCGCCGGTGGGTTTAGCGAGCCCTCCTTC
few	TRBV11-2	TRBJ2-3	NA	CASSSTQGKVTQYF	TGTGCCAGCAGCTCGACCCAGGGAAAGGTGACGCAGTATTTT
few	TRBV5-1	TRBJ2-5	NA	CASSLEGAGETQYF	TGCGCCAGCAGCTTGGAGGGTGCGGGGGAGACCCAGTACTTC
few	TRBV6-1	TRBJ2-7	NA	CASSDHYEQYF	TGTGCCAGCAGTGATCACTACGAGCAGTACTTC
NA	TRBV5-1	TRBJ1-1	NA	CASSAQDEAFF	TGCGCCAGCAGCGCGCAGGATGAAGCTTTCTTT
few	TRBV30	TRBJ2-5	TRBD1	CAWSQGAGPETQYF	TGTGCCTGGAGCCAGGGGGCAGGTCCGGAGACCCAGTACTTC
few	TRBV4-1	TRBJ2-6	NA	CASSHNSGGTRANVLTF	TGCGCCAGCAGCCATAATTCCGGGGGAACTAGGGCCAACGTCCTGACTTTC
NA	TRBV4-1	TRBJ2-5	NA	CASSQAQGLGETQYF	TGCGCCAGCAGCCAAGCTCAGGGCTTAGGCGAGACCCAGTACTTC
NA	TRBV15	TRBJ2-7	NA	CATSSAGTRPPYEQYF	TGTGCCACCAGCTCGGCCGGGACAAGGCCTCCCTACGAGCAGTACTTC
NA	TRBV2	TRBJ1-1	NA	CASSERAPGAFF	TGTGCCAGCAGTGAGCGGGCACCGGGGGCTTTCTTT
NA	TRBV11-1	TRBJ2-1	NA	CASSSRDSSYNEQFF	TGTGCCAGCAGCTCCCGAGACAGTAGTTACAATGAGCAGTTCTTC
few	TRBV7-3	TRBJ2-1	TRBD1	CASSPTGVDEQFF	TGTGCCAGCAGCCCGACAGGGGTCGATGAGCAGTTCTTC
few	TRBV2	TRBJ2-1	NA	CASKPGGPGHKFF	TGTGCCAGCAAGCCAGGTGGACCAGGGCATAAGTTCTTC
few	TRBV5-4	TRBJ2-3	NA	CASSLGLRITDTQYF	TGTGCCAGCAGCTTGGGGCTCAGGATTACAGATACGCAGTATTTT
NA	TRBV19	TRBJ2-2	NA	CASRSGLLRTGELFF	TGTGCCAGTAGAAGTGGACTCTTGAGAACCGGGGAGCTGTTTTTT
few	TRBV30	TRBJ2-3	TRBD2	CAWSRLAGGPGVAQYF	TGTGCCTGGAGTCGACTAGCGGGGGGGCCAGGCGTTGCGCAGTATTTT
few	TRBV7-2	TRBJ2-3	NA	CASSLSADTQYF	TGTGCCAGCAGCTTAAGCGCAGATACGCAGTATTTT
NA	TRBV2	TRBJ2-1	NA	CASDKNNEQFF	TGTGCCAGTGACAAGAACAATGAGCAGTTCTTC
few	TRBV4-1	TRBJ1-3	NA	CASSLFQVSGNTIYF	TGCGCCAGCAGCCTATTCCAGGTCTCTGGAAACACCATATATTTT
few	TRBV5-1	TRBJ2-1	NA	CASSLFGGASYNEQFF	TGCGCCAGCAGCTTGTTTGGGGGGGCCTCCTACAATGAGCAGTTCTTC
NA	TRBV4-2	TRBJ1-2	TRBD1	CASSQGQGDGGYTF	TGTGCCAGCAGCCAGGGACAGGGGGACGGGGGCTACACCTTC
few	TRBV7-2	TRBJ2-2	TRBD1	CASSPWPGQAYTGELFF	TGTGCCAGCAGCCCGTGGCCGGGACAGGCCTACACCGGGGAGCTGTTTTTT
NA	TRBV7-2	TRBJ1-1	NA	CASSYRRNTEAFF	TGTGCCAGCAGTTATCGGAGGAACACTGAAGCTTTCTTT
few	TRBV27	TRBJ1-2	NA	CALQPLGAF	TGTGCCCTGCAGCCCCTAGGGGCCTTC
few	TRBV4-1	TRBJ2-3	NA	CASSQEQGGTDTQYF	TGCGCCAGCAGCCAAGAGCAGGGAGGAACAGATACGCAGTATTTT
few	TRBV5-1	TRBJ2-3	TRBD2	CASSLRGLASTDTQYF	TGCGCCAGCAGCTTGCGGGGACTAGCCAGCACAGATACGCAGTATTTT
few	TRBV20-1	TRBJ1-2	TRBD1	CSARQGDGYTF	TGCAGTGCTCGACAGGGGGATGGCTACACCTTC
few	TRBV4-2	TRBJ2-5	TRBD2	CASSQERGAGVKTQYF	TGTGCCAGCAGCCAAGAGCGGGGGGCCGGGGTAAAGACCCAGTACTTC